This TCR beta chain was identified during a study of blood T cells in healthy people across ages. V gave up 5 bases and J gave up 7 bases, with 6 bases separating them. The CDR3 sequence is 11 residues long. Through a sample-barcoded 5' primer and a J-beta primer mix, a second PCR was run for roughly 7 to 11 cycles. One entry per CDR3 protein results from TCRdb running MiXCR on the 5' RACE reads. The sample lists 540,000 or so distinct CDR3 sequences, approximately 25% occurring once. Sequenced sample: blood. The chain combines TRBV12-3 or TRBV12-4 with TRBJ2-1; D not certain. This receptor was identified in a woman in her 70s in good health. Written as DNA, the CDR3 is TGTGCCAGCAGTGACTTGAATGAGCAGTTCTTC. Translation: CASSDLNEQFF.